The 19 T cell receptor beta chains reported below all come from one sample, sequenced in a study of T cell responses to AZD1222 COVID-19 vaccine. Only in-frame clones appear in the TCRdb table, and some are missing; sequencing was by immunoSEQ multiplex PCR. The top ten hold less than 0.65% of the sample, which has around 260,000 clones, 90% to 95% seen once. The sample was peripheral blood, taken on day 0 of AZD1222 vaccination. Receptors originate from an adult in good health.

The chain combines TRBV3-1 (or the pseudogene TRBV3-2) with TRBJ2-5; D perhaps matches TRBD1 (6 bases). V was shortened by 4 bases and J by 2 bases, with 20 bases between the two germline ends. This CDR3 is 17 amino acids long. Germline-derived CDR1 and CDR2 are LGHDT and YNNKEL (reference sequence). The CDR3 DNA is TGTGCCAGCAGCCGCACTCCGCGATCCCAGGGGCAAGAGACCCAGTACTTC. This gives the protein CASSRTPRSQGQETQYF.

The chain links TRBV7-9 to TRBJ2-7; no reliable D call. This CDR3 has 12 residues. Germline V lookup: CDR1 SEHNR, CDR2 FQNEAQ (reference sequence). V was pared by 5 bases and J by 1 base, with 6 bases between. The CDR3 nucleotides read TGTGCCAGCAGCCCCCAATCCTACGAGCAGTACTTC. This translates into CASSPQSYEQYF.

The chain combines TRBV6-5 with TRBJ1-4; D unclear. Germline lookup yields CDR1 MNHEY and CDR2 SVGAGI. The CDR3 sequence is 13 residues long. Trimming removed 6 bases at V and 8 bases at J, with 13 bases between. CDR3 nucleotides: TGTGCCAGCAGACCTTTCTCAAGGGAAAAACTGTTTTTT. It is translated as CASRPFSREKLFF.

The chain combines TRBV6-5 with TRBJ1-3, with a possible D match to TRBD1 (6 bases). This CDR3 is 13 amino acids long. V gave up 7 bases and J gave up 7 bases, with 14 bases separating them. Looked up from germline, CDR1 is MNHEY and CDR2 is SVGAGI. The CDR3 sequence: CASTTGLANTIYF. The CDR3 region has the DNA TGTGCCAGCACCACAGGGTTGGCGAACACCATATATTTT.

The chain couples TRBV19 to TRBJ2-2; 9 positions match TRBD1. Trimming removed 7 bases from V and 1 base from J; junction bases left unmatched: 1. Looked up from germline, CDR1 is LNHDA and CDR2 is SQIVND (reference sequence). The CDR3 covers 14 residues. The CDR3 spells CASNRGLNTGELFF. CDR3 nucleotide sequence: TGTGCCAGTAACAGGGGGCTGAACACCGGGGAGCTGTTTTTT.

A word on this clone: Its ends do not fully match the called genes, so a read error is possible. The genes are TRBV29-1 and TRBJ1-3; no definite D call. In germline, CDR1 is SQVTM, CDR2 ANQGSEA. The CDR3 extends over 10 amino acids. CDR3 region: CSVKDKAIYF. The DNA for the CDR3 is TGCAGCGTTAAAGACAAGGCCATATATTTT.

The chain uses TRBV5-1 and TRBJ2-3; a possible D gene is TRBD1 (5 bases). The CDR3 covers 17 residues. Germline assignment: CDR1 SGHRS and CDR2 YFSETQ. V shed 3 bases and J shed 3 bases, with 20 bases lying between them. The CDR3 region has the DNA TGCGCCAGCAGCTGGACACGCGAGAGGCACGCAACAGATACGCAGTATTTT. This translates into CASSWTRERHATDTQYF.

J is TRBJ1-1 and V is TRBV2; D is perhaps TRBD1 (6 bases). V was trimmed by 6 bases and J by 3 bases, leaving 20 bases between them. Germline V CDR1 and CDR2: SNHLY, FYNNEI. The CDR3 sequence is 16 residues long. CDR3 sequence: CASRAPGHRGYTEAFF. The CDR3 coding sequence is TGTGCCAGCAGAGCTCCGGGACACCGAGGGTACACTGAAGCTTTCTTT.

The chain combines TRBV5-1 with TRBJ2-3; 7 bases align to TRBD2. The CDR3 has 15 residues. Unmatched junction bases numbered 3, after V lost 2 bases and J lost 0 bases. The V gene's germline CDR1 is SGHRS and CDR2 YFSETQ. The CDR3 loop is CASSFSSGSTDTQYF. The CDR3, as DNA: TGCGCCAGCAGCTTTTCTAGCGGAAGCACAGATACGCAGTATTTT.

This clone was seen a handful of times. J is TRBJ1-1 and V is TRBV2, with TRBD1 as a possible D gene (5 bases). This CDR3 has 16 residues. V lost 5 bases and J lost 2, with 18 bases in between. Germline-derived CDR1 and CDR2 are SNHLY and FYNNEI. The CDR3 region is CASSPLNAGRNTEAFF. In DNA form, the CDR3 reads TGTGCCAGCAGTCCCCTTAACGCAGGGCGCAACACTGAAGCTTTCTTT.

The V and J genes are TRBV27 and TRBJ2-7, with a possible D match to TRBD2 (6 bases). The germline CDR1 and CDR2 sequences are MNHEY and SMNVEV (reference sequence). V lost 1 base to trimming and J lost 1 base, with 11 bases between them. The CDR3 totals 15 residues. The CDR3 bases are TGTGCCAGCAGTTTATTGGGGGGAGCTTCCTACGAGCAGTACTTC. Encoded protein: CASSLLGGASYEQYF.

The gene calls are TRBV19 and TRBJ1-2; no definite D call. The CDR3 extends over 15 amino acids. Germline V gives CDR1 LNHDA, CDR2 SQIVND (reference sequence). The V end was cut by 4 bases, the J end by 2 bases, with 14 bases between. The CDR3 loop is CASSTPGSLNYGYTF. CDR3 coding DNA: TGTGCCAGTAGTACCCCCGGGAGTCTGAACTATGGCTACACCTTC. The complete variable domain, with remaining parts taken from reference TRBV19 and TRBJ1-2, reads DGGITQSPKYLFRKEGQNVTLSCEQNLNHDAMYWYRQDPGQGLRLIYYSQIVNDFQKGDIAEGYSVSREKKESFPLTVTSAQKNPTAFYLCASSTPGSLNYGYTFGSGTRLTVV.

The chain has TRBV12-5 and TRBJ2-3; D gene unclear. CDR1 and CDR2 from the germline V gene are LGHNT and FRNRAP. Trimming took 6 bases from V and 7 from J, leaving 14 bases between them. The CDR3 is 13 residues long. CDR3 sequence: CASGPGSEHTQYF. The CDR3 coding sequence is TGTGCTAGTGGCCCCGGCAGCGAGCATACGCAGTATTTT.

The chain employs TRBV2 and TRBJ1-1; D is unresolved. Trimming removed 4 bases from V and 4 bases from J, with 13 bases in between. The CDR3 runs to 14 residues. Germline V lookup: CDR1 SNHLY, CDR2 FYNNEI. The CDR3 nucleotides read TGTGCCAGCAGTGTAGAGTGGGGTGGCACTGAAGCTTTCTTT. Residues: CASSVEWGGTEAFF.

In this sample, this clone turned up once. The chain is built from TRBV10-1 and TRBJ2-2, with 7 bases matching TRBD1. V dropped 0 bases and J dropped 4; count of bases not matched to a gene: 8. This CDR3 has 17 amino acids. Germline values: CDR1 WNHNN, CDR2 SYGVQD (reference sequence). The CDR3 sequence is CASSESRQGRGTGELFF. In DNA form, the CDR3 reads TGCGCCAGCAGTGAGTCCAGACAGGGACGGGGCACCGGGGAGCTGTTTTTT.

The CDR3 loop is CASSEQGSYGTDTQYF. The CDR3 DNA is TGTGCCAGCAGTGAACAGGGGAGCTACGGCACAGATACGCAGTATTTT. The V gene is TRBV6-1, the J gene TRBJ2-3, with D perhaps TRBD1 (6 bases). Trimming removed 2 bases at V and 1 base at J, with 13 bases between. Germline CDR1 MNHNS, CDR2 SASEGT. The CDR3 consists of 16 residues.

This clone was seen a single time. The chain joins TRBV28 to TRBJ1-2; 10 bases agree with TRBD1. Germline-derived CDR1 and CDR2 are MDHEN and SYDVKM. The CDR3 is 18 amino acids. The trim removed 5 bases at V and 8 bases at J, leaving 20 bases unmatched. CDR3 coding DNA: TGTGCCAGCAGTGGGCTTCGGACAGGGGGACGGTACCCCCGGGGCTACACCTTC. Translation: CASSGLRTGGRYPRGYTF.

The chain combines TRBV5-4 with TRBJ1-1; D is possibly TRBD1 (5 bases). V was shortened by 0 bases and J by 5 bases, with 14 bases between the two germline ends. The germline V gene has CDR1 SGHNT and CDR2 YYREEE (reference sequence). This CDR3 is 15 amino acids long. The CDR3 DNA reads TGTGCCAGCAGCTTGGCCAAAACGGGGGATACTGAAGCTTTCTTT. Translating it yields CASSLAKTGDTEAFF.

This chain joins TRBV18 and TRBJ1-1, with 7 positions matching TRBD1. The CDR3 totals 16 residues. With V trimmed by 4 bases and J by 1 base, 9 bases remained unmatched. The V gene's germline CDR1 is KGHSH and CDR2 LQKENI. The CDR3 sequence: CASSRNLDRANTEAFF. As DNA, the CDR3 is TGTGCCAGCTCACGAAACCTAGACAGGGCGAACACTGAAGCTTTCTTT.